One sample yielded the 22 T cell receptor beta chains listed below, sequenced in a study of blood T cell repertoires in COVID-19 (dated by TCRdb to 2018 to 2020). Libraries were built with the immunoSEQ multiplex PCR assay. Imported from immuneACCESS, the table was reduced by TCRdb to in-frame sequences with V and J called. These copies leave out some clones; in studies compared against another copy, an unresolved V gene accounts for under half, and the cause of the remainder is not known. The sample table shows about 150,000 clones, and roughly 80% are seen once. In total, the top ten clones hold roughly 0.6% of the sample. Sequenced sample: peripheral blood. The receptor set was obtained from a man between 60 and 75 years old with acute or convalescent COVID-19.

The chain joins TRBV28 to TRBJ1-6; no clear D. The CDR3 runs to 16 residues. Germline CDR1 and CDR2: MDHEN and SYDVKM. V was pared by 1 base and J by 10 bases, with 17 bases between. The CDR3 nucleotides read TGTGCCAGCAGTTTATATGAGGGTGTAAGTGGCTCACCCCTCCACTTT. It specifies CASSLYEGVSGSPLHF.

V gene TRBV10-3 combines with J gene TRBJ1-6, with TRBD1 matching 7 bases. The germline V gene has CDR1 ENHRY and CDR2 SYGVKD. Trimming took 11 bases from V and 7 from J; bases not matched to a gene: 5. The CDR3 covers 12 residues. DNA of the CDR3: TGTGCCTCATCAGGGGGGAATTCACCCCTCCACTTT. This sequence encodes CASSGGNSPLHF.

The rearrangement joins TRBV20-1 to TRBJ2-3, with 10 bases that match TRBD1. The junction had 15 bases not matched to a gene; V was cut back by 3 bases and J by 6 bases. The CDR3 sequence is 17 residues long. The V gene's germline CDR1 is DFQATT and CDR2 SNEGSKA (reference sequence). CDR3 nucleotides: TGCAGTGCTAGTCCCCTCGCGGGACAGGGGTTGCGGGATACGCAGTATTTT. Protein product: CSASPLAGQGLRDTQYF.

The CDR3, as DNA: TGTGCCAGCAGCTTGGTGGGGGCGGGTGGAAACACCATATATTTT. Translation gives CASSLVGAGGNTIYF. The J gene is TRBJ1-3, the V gene TRBV7-2; a weak D match, TRBD1 (6 bases). Germline values: CDR1 SGHTA, CDR2 FQGNSA. V lost 3 bases and J 3 bases, leaving 12 bases between the germline ends. This CDR3 is 15 amino acids long.

This clone occurred a few times. The chain uses TRBV5-1 and TRBJ1-2, with 11 nucleotides matching TRBD1. CDR1 SGHRS and CDR2 YFSETQ come from the germline V gene. The CDR3 sequence is 15 residues long. V was pared by 4 bases and J by 2 bases, with 4 bases of the junction left unmatched. CDR3 nucleotides: TGCGCCAGCAGCGGGACAGGGGGACACAACTATGGCTACACCTTC. It specifies CASSGTGGHNYGYTF. Based on the CDR3 plus reference TRBV5-1 and TRBJ1-2, the full variable domain is KAGVTQTPRYLIKTRGQQVTLSCSPISGHRSVSWYQQTPGQGLQFLFEYFSETQRNKGNFPGRFSGRQFSNSRSEMNVSTLELGDSALYLCASSGTGGHNYGYTFGSGTRLTVV.

V is TRBV7-2 and J is TRBJ1-4; D is perhaps TRBD1 (6 bases). Germline values: CDR1 SGHTA, CDR2 FQGNSA. The ends were cut back, 7 bases at V and 4 bases at J, with 10 bases in the middle. The CDR3 consists of 13 residues. Here the CDR3 reads CASTGQYNEKLFF. The CDR3 DNA reads as TGTGCCAGCACCGGACAGTATAATGAAAAACTGTTTTTT.

The rearrangement joins TRBV12-3 or TRBV12-4 to TRBJ1-2; possibly TRBD1 for D (5 bases). The V and J ends lost 7 bases and 4 bases respectively, with 13 bases between them. This CDR3 has 13 amino acids. The CDR3 loop reads CASTMGGFYGYTF. DNA for the CDR3: TGTGCCAGCACAATGGGGGGTTTCTATGGCTACACCTTC.

The gene calls are TRBV20-1 and TRBJ1-3; possibly TRBD1 for D (6 bases). Trimming left V 8 bases short and J 1 base short, with 6 bases between. The germline V gene has CDR1 DFQATT and CDR2 SNEGSKA (reference sequence). The CDR3 spans 11 residues. CDR3 sequence: CSQGSGNTIYF. Written as DNA, the CDR3 is TGCAGTCAGGGGTCTGGAAACACCATATATTTT.

The V call is TRBV28, the J call TRBJ2-5; D perhaps matches TRBD2 (6 bases). Germline lookup yields CDR1 MDHEN and CDR2 SYDVKM. This CDR3 comprises 15 residues. V shed 5 bases and J shed 5 bases, with 18 bases lying between them. This CDR3 is CASSLRDLLGETQYF. CDR3 nucleotide sequence: TGTGCCAGCAGTCTCCGGGACTTATTAGGGGAGACCCAGTACTTC.

The rearrangement links TRBV6-2 or TRBV6-3 to TRBJ2-1; 10 positions match TRBD2. V lost 4 bases to trimming and J lost 7 bases; unmatched junction nucleotides: 7. The CDR3 sequence is 15 residues long. Per the germline V gene, CDR1 is MNHEY and CDR2 is SVGEGT. The CDR3 is CASSFKAGGYNEQFF. The CDR3 DNA reads as TGTGCCAGCAGTTTTAAAGCGGGGGGGTATAATGAGCAGTTCTTC.

CDR3 protein: CASSLGQGRQPQHF. In DNA, the CDR3 is TGTGCCAGCAGTTTAGGGCAGGGGCGTCAGCCCCAGCATTTT. This chain links TRBV28 with TRBJ1-5; maybe TRBD1 (6 bases). In germline, CDR1 is MDHEN, CDR2 SYDVKM. The CDR3 extends over 14 amino acids. Trimming cost V 2 bases and J 6 bases, with 11 bases left between them. Looking up the rest from reference TRBV28 and TRBJ1-5 gives the full variable domain: DVKVTQSSRYLVKRTGEKVFLECVQDMDHENMFWYRQDPGLGLRLIYFSYDVKMKEKGDIPEGYSVSREKKERFSLILESASTNQTSMYLCASSLGQGRQPQHFGDGTRLSIL.

This clone has more than one count but fewer than ten. The rearrangement joins TRBV6-5 to TRBJ2-1, with TRBD2 identical over 14 bases. There are 15 residues in the CDR3. In germline, CDR1 is MNHEY, CDR2 SVGAGI. With 5 bases clipped from V and 7 bases from J, the junction kept 4 bases outside the gene matches. The CDR3 here is CASSPGTSGSNEQFF. The CDR3 DNA is TGTGCCAGCAGTCCCGGGACTAGCGGGAGTAATGAGCAGTTCTTC.

The genes are TRBV29-1 and TRBJ1-6; D is unresolved. The V and J ends lost 6 bases and 3 bases respectively, with 9 bases between them. Germline assignment: CDR1 SQVTM and CDR2 ANQGSEA. This CDR3 has 13 residues. CDR3 sequence reads: CSVLLSYNSPLHF. The CDR3 nucleotides are TGCAGCGTGCTACTGAGCTATAATTCACCCCTCCACTTT. The whole variable domain, remainder taken from reference TRBV29-1 and TRBJ1-6, is SAVISQKPSRDICQRGTSLTIQCQVDSQVTMMFWYRQQPGQSLTLIATANQGSEATYESGFVIDKFPISRPNLTFSTLTVSNMSPEDSSIYLCSVLLSYNSPLHFGNGTRLTVT.

J is TRBJ2-1 and V is TRBV2; unclear D gene. V was shortened by 6 bases and J by 3 bases, with 9 bases between the two germline ends. The CDR3 has 13 residues. Germline CDR1 reads SNHLY; CDR2 reads FYNNEI. The CDR3 bases are TGTGCCAGCAGGGTAACTGGCTACAATGAGCAGTTCTTC. Its protein product is CASRVTGYNEQFF.

This clone was observed a handful of times. V is TRBV29-1 and J is TRBJ1-2; D unclear. Trimming removed 1 base at V and 0 bases at J, with 6 bases between. Looked up from germline, CDR1 is SQVTM and CDR2 is ANQGSEA. CDR3 size: 13 residues. As DNA, the CDR3 is TGCAGCGTTGAAGTGGTAGCTAACTATGGCTACACCTTC. Amino acid sequence: CSVEVVANYGYTF. The full variable domain, completed using reference TRBV29-1 and TRBJ1-2, is SAVISQKPSRDICQRGTSLTIQCQVDSQVTMMFWYRQQPGQSLTLIATANQGSEATYESGFVIDKFPISRPNLTFSTLTVSNMSPEDSSIYLCSVEVVANYGYTFGSGTRLTVV.

V usage is TRBV5-6 and J usage is TRBJ2-7; 10 bases map to TRBD2. Germline V gene lookup returns CDR1 SGHDT and CDR2 YYEEEE. Losses at the gene ends were 1 base for V and 6 bases for J; bases not matched to a gene: 13. CDR3 length: 17 amino acids. The CDR3 here is CASSLMSLLAGFREQYF. The DNA of the CDR3 is TGTGCCAGCAGCTTGATGTCATTACTAGCGGGATTTCGCGAGCAGTACTTC. The variable domain in full, with the rest retrieved from reference TRBV5-6 and TRBJ2-7, is DAGVTQSPTHLIKTRGQQVTLRCSPKSGHDTVSWYQQALGQGPQFIFQYYEEEERQRGNFPDRFSGHQFPNYSSELNVNALLLGDSALYLCASSLMSLLAGFREQYFGPGTRLTVT.

This chain joins TRBV28 and TRBJ1-3, with TRBD1 identical over 8 bases. With 5 bases clipped from V and 3 bases from J, the junction kept 3 bases outside the gene matches. The CDR3 is 14 residues long. CDR1 and CDR2 (germline): MDHEN, SYDVKM. The CDR3 loop reads CASSPQGGGNTIYF. The DNA for the CDR3 is TGTGCCAGCAGTCCACAGGGGGGTGGAAACACCATATATTTT.

The V gene is TRBV28, the J gene TRBJ1-4, with 8 bases fitting TRBD1. The CDR3 is 17 residues long. V was pared by 3 bases and J by 3 bases, with 9 bases of the junction left unmatched. CDR1 and CDR2 (germline): MDHEN, SYDVKM. CDR3: CASSFHRGKGSNEKLFF. The CDR3 DNA sequence: TGTGCCAGCAGTTTCCACAGGGGGAAGGGTTCTAATGAAAAACTGTTTTTT.

The chain has TRBV25-1 and TRBJ1-4; D is perhaps TRBD1 (5 bases). Germline CDR1 and CDR2: MGHDK and SYGVNS. This CDR3 has 16 residues. Trimming pared 4 bases from V and 6 bases from J, leaving 18 bases between. This CDR3 reads CASSALSGWKDEKLFF. CDR3 in DNA: TGTGCCAGCAGTGCCCTATCAGGGTGGAAAGATGAAAAACTGTTTTTT.

The rearrangement joins TRBV6-5 to TRBJ2-7; possibly TRBD2 for D (6 bases). Trimming stripped 0 bases from V and 9 bases from J, with 18 bases between. The CDR3 covers 15 residues. Germline V gene sequence: CDR1 MNHEY, CDR2 SVGAGI. The CDR3 bases are TGTGCCAGCAGTTACTCCTCCCCGGCCCGGGGAGGGCAGTACTTC. This gives the protein CASSYSSPARGGQYF.

With respect to this clone: Just one base apart from a much larger clone, this may be a read error. This chain links TRBV7-8 with TRBJ1-1, with 10 bases that match TRBD1. Trimming cost V 5 bases and J 3 bases; bases outside gene matches: 3. Per the germline V gene, CDR1 is SGHVS and CDR2 is FQNEAQ. CDR3 length: 14 amino acids. The CDR3 region has the DNA TGTGCCAGCAGCCCGGGACAGGGGTACACTGAAGCTTTCTTT. It codes for CASSPGQGYTEAFF.

The chain carries TRBV25-1 and TRBJ1-1; D call uncertain. V was trimmed by 2 bases and J by 5 bases, leaving 15 bases between them. Germline V gene lookup returns CDR1 MGHDK and CDR2 SYGVNS. CDR3 length: 15 residues. The CDR3 bases are TGTGCCAGCAGTGAAGGCCTTATAGCCCCTACTGAAGCTTTCTTT. This gives the protein CASSEGLIAPTEAFF.